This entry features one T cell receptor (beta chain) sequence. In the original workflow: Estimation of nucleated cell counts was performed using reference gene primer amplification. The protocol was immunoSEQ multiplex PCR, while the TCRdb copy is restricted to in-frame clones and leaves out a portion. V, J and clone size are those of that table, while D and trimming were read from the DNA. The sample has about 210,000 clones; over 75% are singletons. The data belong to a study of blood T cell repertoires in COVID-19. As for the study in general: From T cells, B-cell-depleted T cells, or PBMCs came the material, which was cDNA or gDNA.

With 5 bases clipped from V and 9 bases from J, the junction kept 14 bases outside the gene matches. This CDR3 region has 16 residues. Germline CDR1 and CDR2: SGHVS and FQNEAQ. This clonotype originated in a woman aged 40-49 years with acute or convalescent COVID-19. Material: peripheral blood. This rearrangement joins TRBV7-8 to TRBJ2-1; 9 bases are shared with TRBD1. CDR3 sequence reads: CASSAAPGQGKGEQFF. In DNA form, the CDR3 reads TGTGCCAGCAGCGCAGCTCCGGGACAGGGTAAGGGTGAGCAGTTCTTC.